This T cell receptor beta chain was observed in a study of stem cell transplantation in POMP-related autoinflammatory disease (dated by TCRdb to the early 2020s). Background on the whole study: According to the study's hypothesis, the TRB repertoire gets skewed because defective thymoproteasomes impair MHC class I-dependent CD8+ T-cell differentiation and positive selection. High-throughput TRB sequencing assessed how POMP deficiency affects T-cell receptor beta repertoire diversity and CDR3 characteristics. Before transplant, CD4+ naive T-cell skewing, low CD8+ T-cell proportions, and reduced T-cell cytokine secretion were observed in patients. After transplant, DNA chimerism analysis showed 100% donor engraftment of neutrophils and platelets through one year.

The sample's time point label is to be understood as: after hematopoietic stem cell transplant. PRAID was characterized by prominent immunodeficiency alongside autoinflammation. Prior to TRB sequencing, T-cell subsets (conventional T cells, CD8+ T cells, regulatory T cells, T follicular helper cells) were sorted. What the work shows at the level of the full study, not this receptor alone: In PRAID patients, the trend toward increased clonality and lower diversity reached statistical significance only for regulatory T cells. A restricted number of unique TRB V-J gene pairings was observed in PRAID patients. Across all analyzed T-cell subsets, PRAID patients showed a trend toward higher clonality and lower TRB diversity.

Trimming removed 5 bases from V and 7 bases from J; the gene matches leave 7 bases unexplained. The CDR3 covers 14 residues, taking in both the cysteine and the phenylalanine. Only the CDR3 portion is preserved as DNA: 42 bases, with reading frame beginning at the first base. The germline V gene (reference sequence) gives CDR1 as SEHNR and CDR2 as FQNEAQ. Library prep was done by the immunoSEQ multiplex PCR assay. The authors processed their data as follows. Repertoire diversity was quantified with Shannon entropy, accounting for clonal size distribution. The Gini-Simpson index (Simpson_1-D) served as the measure of how unequally clonotypes were distributed. The immuneACCESS repertoire file appears here via TCRdb, limited to in-frame rearrangements. These files lack a portion of the clones; in checked studies, under half of the deficit traces to unresolved V genes, and the cause of the others is not known. V, J and clone size are those of that table, while D and trimming were read from the DNA. This sample lists some 4,900 clones; 92% were detected once. 2% to 3% of the sample is in the top ten clones.

Of note for this clone: Which antigen it targets is not known. Base qualities are not provided; no much larger clone lies one nucleotide away.

The chain is encoded by TRBV7-9 joined to TRBJ2-4; 8 bases in between match TRBD2. The source material was CD8+ T cells from PBMCs, sampled after stem cell transplantation. This TCR was recovered from a human patient with POMP-related autoinflammation and immune dysregulation (PRAID). Some T cells seen after a transplant may have their origin in the graft donor. The nucleotide sequence is TGTGCCAGCAGCCCTACAGCGGGAGACAACATTCAGTACTTC. This translates into CASSPTAGDNIQYF.